Presented here are 10 T cell receptor beta chains from one specimen sequenced in a study of blood T cell repertoires in COVID-19. The method was immunoSEQ multiplex PCR; TCRdb's version includes in-frame clones alone and lacks a portion of them. The data contain under 250,000 clones, around nine tenths of them singletons. Sample: peripheral blood. These receptors were collected from a man between 60 and 75 years old who had recovered from COVID-19.

This rearrangement joins TRBV29-1 to TRBJ1-1; the D gene is possibly TRBD1 (5 bases). Germline CDR1 is SQVTM and CDR2 is ANQGSEA. The CDR3 consists of 13 residues. With 6 bases removed from V and 3 bases from J, the gap between germline ends came to 14 bases. The CDR3 loop is CSVGLGGDTEAFF. The CDR3 DNA follows: TGCAGCGTGGGCCTGGGGGGGGACACTGAAGCTTTCTTT.

The chain recombines TRBV5-1 with TRBJ2-2; 8 positions agree with TRBD1. The CDR3 runs 14 residues. V dropped 8 bases and J dropped 0; count of bases not matched to a gene: 3. The V gene's germline CDR1 is SGHRS and CDR2 YFSETQ. The CDR3 nucleotides are TGCGCCAGTGGGGGACAGGCGAACACCGGGGAGCTGTTTTTT. This sequence encodes CASGGQANTGELFF. The entire variable domain, with the rest obtained from reference TRBV5-1 and TRBJ2-2, is as follows: KAGVTQTPRYLIKTRGQQVTLSCSPISGHRSVSWYQQTPGQGLQFLFEYFSETQRNKGNFPGRFSGRQFSNSRSEMNVSTLELGDSALYLCASGGQANTGELFFGEGSRLTVL.

This clone has just one count. The rearrangement links TRBV7-3 to TRBJ2-3; D uncertain. The germline V and J ends were trimmed by 5 bases and 3 bases, with 21 bases remaining between them. From germline, CDR1 is SGHTA and CDR2 FQGTGA. This CDR3 region has 17 residues. CDR3 nucleotide sequence: TGTGCCAGCAGCCACCCCGGTGGGCAGGCGACAACAGATACGCAGTATTTT. Translation gives CASSHPGGQATTDTQYF.

The rearrangement links TRBV7-9 to TRBJ1-2; TRBD1 matches 7 bases. Germline values: CDR1 SEHNR, CDR2 FQNEAQ (reference sequence). With V trimmed by 5 bases and J by 3 bases, 9 bases remained unmatched. The CDR3 has 15 amino acids. The CDR3, as DNA: TGTGCCAGCAGCAGAGACAGGGCCAGGTACTATGGCTACACCTTC. Amino acids: CASSRDRARYYGYTF.

CDR3 sequence (DNA): TGTGCCAGCAGCGTAGACGGACAGGGGGTAACTGGAAACACCATATATTTT. This gives the protein CASSVDGQGVTGNTIYF. The gene calls are TRBV9 and TRBJ1-3, with 10 bases fitting TRBD1. Germline assignment: CDR1 SGDLS and CDR2 YYNGEE. The CDR3 is 17 residues long. V dropped 0 bases and J dropped 2; count of bases not matched to a gene: 5.

This clone was seen once. The chain combines TRBV7-2 with TRBJ2-1; 14 bases match TRBD2. Germline CDR1 reads SGHTA; CDR2 reads FQGNSA. CDR3 length equals 17 residues. V gave up 1 base and J gave up 3 bases; unmatched junction bases: 2. CDR3 sequence (DNA): TGTGCCAGCAGCTTAGGCGGGACTAGCGGGGGCTACAATGAGCAGTTCTTC. The encoded protein is CASSLGGTSGGYNEQFF.

The chain employs TRBV29-1 and TRBJ2-3, with 7 bases aligning to TRBD2. Trimming removed 7 bases from V and 7 bases from J; junction bases left unmatched: 11. The CDR3 spans 13 residues. Germline V gene data show CDR1 as SQVTM and CDR2 as ANQGSEA. CDR3 loop: CSADGGLQHTQYF. The CDR3 region has the DNA TGCAGCGCGGACGGGGGGTTGCAGCATACGCAGTATTTT.

The chain's CDR3 is CASSLGGTSNNEQFF. In nucleotides, the CDR3 is TGCGCCAGCAGCTTGGGTGGGACTAGCAACAATGAGCAGTTCTTC. This chain connects TRBV5-1 to TRBJ2-1; 9 bases match TRBD2. J was trimmed by 5 bases and V by 0 bases; bases with no gene match: 3. In germline, CDR1 is SGHRS, CDR2 YFSETQ. The CDR3 extends over 15 amino acids.

This chain connects TRBV9 to TRBJ1-6, with 7 bases aligning to TRBD1. Germline V gene data show CDR1 as SGDLS and CDR2 as YYNGEE. This CDR3 has 16 residues. J lost 0 bases, V lost 4 bases, and 4 bases had no gene match. DNA for the CDR3: TGTGCCAGCAGCCTGGGACAGAGCTCCTATAATTCACCCCTCCACTTT. Encoded protein: CASSLGQSSYNSPLHF. Based on the CDR3 plus reference TRBV9 and TRBJ1-6, the full variable domain is DSGVTQTPKHLITATGQRVTLRCSPRSGDLSVYWYQQSLDQGLQFLIQYYNGEERAKGNILERFSAQQFPDLHSELNLSSLELGDSALYFCASSLGQSSYNSPLHFGNGTRLTVT.

This chain joins TRBV7-3 and TRBJ2-2; D perhaps matches TRBD2 (5 bases). Trimming took 5 bases from V and 6 from J, leaving 16 bases between them. This CDR3 has 15 residues. The germline CDR1 and CDR2 sequences are SGHTA and FQGTGA. This chain's CDR3 is CASSPYRDYAGELFF. The CDR3, as DNA: TGTGCCAGCAGCCCCTACCGGGATTATGCCGGGGAGCTGTTTTTT. Filled out from reference TRBV7-3 and TRBJ2-2, the complete variable domain reads GAGVSQTPSNKVTEKGKYVELRCDPISGHTALYWYRQSLGQGPEFLIYFQGTGAADDSGLPNDRFFAVRPEGSVSTLKIQRTERGDSAVYLCASSPYRDYAGELFFGEGSRLTVL.